This T cell receptor beta chain was sequenced for a study of response to subunit inactivated influenza vaccine. The CDR3 extends over 16 amino acids. Germline V CDR1 and CDR2: SGDLS, YYNGEE. Deletions cut 4 bases from V and 4 bases from J, with 19 bases between. TCRdb reanalysed the RT-PCR reads using MiXCR and keeps one entry per CDR3 protein. The table includes about 540,000 distinct CDR3 sequences, around 25% detected once. These data are also associated with another study on T cells expressing NK-cell markers. As reported in that work: Scientists made TCR beta cDNA using 5'RACE template switching with UMIs. From sorted CD3+CD56+NKG2C+, CD3+CD56+NKG2C- and CD3+CD56-NKG2C+ T cells came the TCR beta repertoires. HCMV serostatus: most of the eight sequenced donors positive, one negative. Within several experiments, an anti-gamma-delta TCR antibody kept the sorting limited to alpha-beta TCR T cells. Among several donors, these clonotypes also ranked first in the CD3+CD56-NKG2C+ fraction.

This chain links TRBV9 with TRBJ2-3, with D possibly TRBD2 on 7 matching bases. The sequence was obtained from a man aged 50-60 years who received an inactivated influenza vaccine. The sequencing used CD4+ T cells sorted from PBMCs, collected less than 13 days after vaccination. The CDR3 DNA sequence: TGTGCCAGCAGCAGCCAACTGGGGGGGGCGGCAGATACGCAGTATTTT. The encoded protein is CASSSQLGGAADTQYF.